The rows below give T cell receptor beta chains drawn from one sample of a study of healthy donors' naive CD4 and CD8 T cells. TCRdb re-called the reads with MiXCR, one entry per CDR3 protein. The table shows 200,000 or so distinct CDR3 sequences, with about 76% occurring only once. The sample taken for sequencing was naive CD4+ and CD8+ T cells sorted from blood, pooled from several donors. All receptors come from a pool of human donors in good health; the sample pools cells from several healthy donors. The CDR3 runs from the conserved cysteine through the conserved F or W. D genes are given only for firm matches. Not all rows give a size; the values are once, few, many and, for expanded clones, a class.

clone size,D gene,J gene,V gene,CDR3 protein,CDR3 DNA
.,.,TRBJ2-3,TRBV20-1,CSAIGWLATDTQYF,TGCAGTGCTATCGGGTGGCTGGCCACAGATACGCAGTATTTT
.,.,TRBJ2-5,TRBV29-1,CSVAKVVQETQYF,TGCAGCGTTGCCAAGGTGGTCCAAGAGACCCAGTACTTC
.,.,TRBJ2-7,TRBV30,CAWRQSPYEQYF,TGTGCCTGGAGACAGTCCCCCTACGAGCAGTACTTC
.,TRBD2,TRBJ2-7,TRBV15,CATSRTRSGRANEQYF,TGTGCCACCAGCAGAACCCGTAGCGGGAGGGCAAACGAGCAGTACTTC
.,.,TRBJ2-3,TRBV12-3/TRBV12-4,CASSTDHGDTSTDTQYF,TGTGCCAGCAGTACAGACCATGGGGACACTAGCACAGATACGCAGTATTTT
.,.,TRBJ2-7,TRBV21-1,CASSKVASDGSYEQYF,TGTGCCAGCAGCAAAGTGGCCAGCGACGGCTCCTACGAGCAGTACTTC
once,.,TRBJ2-7,TRBV18,CASSPAYQHYEQYF,TGTGCCAGCTCACCGGCTTACCAGCACTACGAGCAGTACTTC
.,TRBD2,TRBJ2-1,TRBV29-1,CSVEPRLAIYNEQFF,TGCAGCGTTGAACCGAGACTAGCGATATACAATGAGCAGTTCTTC
few,.,TRBJ2-5,TRBV5-6,CASSPSRYQETQYF,TGTGCCAGCAGCCCCTCGAGGTACCAAGAGACCCAGTACTTC
.,.,TRBJ2-7,TRBV29-1,CSVVGVQTYEQYF,TGCAGCGTTGTAGGGGTGCAGACCTACGAGCAGTACTTC
.,.,TRBJ2-5,TRBV27,CASSLFPSRRYQETQYF,TGTGCCAGCAGTTTATTTCCAAGCAGGAGGTACCAAGAGACCCAGTACTTC
.,TRBD2,TRBJ2-3,TRBV6-5,CASSQGLAGVTDPRNTQYF,TGTGCCAGCAGCCAGGGACTAGCGGGGGTTACCGACCCGAGAAATACGCAGTATTTT
few,TRBD1,TRBJ1-1,TRBV29-1,CSVERTGDTEAFF,TGCAGCGTTGAAAGGACAGGGGACACTGAAGCTTTCTTT
.,TRBD2,TRBJ2-1,TRBV6-1,CASSDSGTSGDKGFF,TGTGCCAGCAGTGACTCCGGGACTAGCGGGGATAAAGGCTTCTTC
few,.,TRBJ1-5,TRBV12-3/TRBV12-4,CASSPTQGGGRNF,TGTGCCAGCAGTCCTACGCAGGGAGGGGGTAGGAATTTT
.,.,TRBJ2-7,TRBV6-5,CASSLDPRTGEQYF,TGTGCCAGTAGTTTGGACCCCCGGACGGGCGAGCAGTACTTC
.,.,TRBJ2-2,TRBV29-1,CSVVGTPGELFF,TGCAGCGTTGTTGGGACCCCCGGGGAGCTGTTTTTT
few,TRBD2,TRBJ2-1,TRBV19,CASRYELAGSNEQFF,TGTGCCAGTAGATATGAACTAGCGGGCTCCAATGAGCAGTTCTTC
.,.,TRBJ2-7,TRBV27,CASSLSGNHEQYF,TGTGCCAGCAGTTTATCAGGGAACCACGAGCAGTACTTC
.,.,TRBJ1-1,TRBV20-1,CSAREGKVGTEAFF,TGCAGTGCTAGAGAGGGGAAGGTGGGCACTGAAGCTTTCTTT
.,TRBD1,TRBJ2-7,TRBV6-5,CASSRRPGQGNYEQYF,TGTGCCAGCAGCCGCCGCCCGGGACAGGGAAACTACGAGCAGTACTTC
once,TRBD1,TRBJ2-7,TRBV29-1,CSVEGPGQGVYEQYF,TGCAGCGTTGAGGGGCCGGGACAGGGAGTTTACGAGCAGTACTTC
few,.,TRBJ2-1,TRBV11-2,CASSSGTEQFF,TGTGCCAGCAGCTCCGGGACCGAGCAGTTCTTC
.,.,TRBJ2-1,TRBV27,CASSLASGYETYNEQFF,TGTGCCAGCAGTTTAGCGTCCGGCTATGAGACCTACAATGAGCAGTTCTTC
.,TRBD1,TRBJ2-7,TRBV29-1,CSVPGTGVYEQYF,TGCAGCGTCCCCGGGACAGGGGTTTACGAGCAGTACTTC
.,.,TRBJ1-1,TRBV27,CASRYRKANTEAFF,TGTGCCAGCAGATACAGGAAGGCGAACACTGAAGCTTTCTTT
.,TRBD1,TRBJ1-1,TRBV5-1,CASSLDRGSMNTEAFF,TGCGCCAGCAGCCTTGACAGGGGGTCGATGAACACTGAAGCTTTCTTT
.,TRBD1,TRBJ1-2,TRBV15,CATVRDRGPGYTF,TGTGCCACCGTAAGGGACAGGGGGCCCGGCTACACCTTC
.,TRBD1,TRBJ2-5,TRBV5-1,CASSFGQVVETQYF,TGCGCCAGCAGTTTCGGACAGGTCGTGGAGACCCAGTACTTC
once,.,TRBJ2-2,TRBV27,CASSSLGVGGGELFF,TGTGCCAGCAGCTCGTTAGGGGTCGGAGGCGGGGAGCTGTTTTTT
.,.,TRBJ1-6,TRBV6-1,CASSRQEWSDSPLHF,TGTGCCAGCAGTCGACAGGAGTGGAGCGATTCACCCCTCCACTTT
.,.,TRBJ2-1,TRBV29-1,CSVDEGRNEQFF,TGCAGCGTTGATGAGGGCCGCAATGAGCAGTTCTTC
few,.,TRBJ2-4,TRBV19,CASSKQGTGKNIQYF,TGTGCCAGTAGTAAACAGGGAACGGGCAAAAACATTCAGTACTTC
.,TRBD2,TRBJ2-1,TRBV11-2,CASSILAGESNEQFF,TGTGCCAGCAGCATCTTAGCGGGAGAAAGCAATGAGCAGTTCTTC
.,TRBD2,TRBJ2-7,TRBV29-1,CSVAPGTSGVEQYF,TGCAGCGTTGCTCCCGGGACTAGCGGGGTCGAGCAGTACTTC
.,.,TRBJ1-1,TRBV29-1,CSVGLMNTEAFF,TGCAGCGTTGGTCTCATGAACACTGAAGCTTTCTTT
.,TRBD2,TRBJ2-5,TRBV19,CASGAGKAQETQYF,TGTGCCAGTGGAGCGGGGAAGGCTCAAGAGACCCAGTACTTC